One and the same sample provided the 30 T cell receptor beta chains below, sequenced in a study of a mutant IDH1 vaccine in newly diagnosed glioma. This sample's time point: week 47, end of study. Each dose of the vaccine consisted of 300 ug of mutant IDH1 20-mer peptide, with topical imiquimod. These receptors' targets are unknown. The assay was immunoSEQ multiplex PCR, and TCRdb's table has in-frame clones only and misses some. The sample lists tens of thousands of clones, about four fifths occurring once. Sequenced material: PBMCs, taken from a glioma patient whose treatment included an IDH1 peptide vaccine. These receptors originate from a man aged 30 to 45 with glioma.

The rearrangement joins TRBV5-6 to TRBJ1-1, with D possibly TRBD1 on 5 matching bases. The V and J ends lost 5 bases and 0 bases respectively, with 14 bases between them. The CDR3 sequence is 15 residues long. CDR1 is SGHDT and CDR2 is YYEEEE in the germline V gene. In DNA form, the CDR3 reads TGTGCCAGCAGTGACTTGGGGGGGATGAACACTGAAGCTTTCTTT. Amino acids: CASSDLGGMNTEAFF.

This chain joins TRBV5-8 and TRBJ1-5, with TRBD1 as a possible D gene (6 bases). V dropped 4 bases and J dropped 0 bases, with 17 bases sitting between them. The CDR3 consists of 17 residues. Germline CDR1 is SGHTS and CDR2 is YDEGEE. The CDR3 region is CASSQPGHLFSNQPQHF. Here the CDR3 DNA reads TGTGCCAGCAGCCAACCGGGACACCTTTTTAGCAATCAGCCCCAGCATTTT.

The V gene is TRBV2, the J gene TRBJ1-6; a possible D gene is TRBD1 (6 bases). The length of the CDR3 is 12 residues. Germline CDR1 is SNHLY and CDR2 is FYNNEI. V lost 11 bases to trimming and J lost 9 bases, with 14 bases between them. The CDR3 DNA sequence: TGTGCCGGACTCGACAGGTTTTCACCCCTCCACTTT. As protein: CAGLDRFSPLHF.

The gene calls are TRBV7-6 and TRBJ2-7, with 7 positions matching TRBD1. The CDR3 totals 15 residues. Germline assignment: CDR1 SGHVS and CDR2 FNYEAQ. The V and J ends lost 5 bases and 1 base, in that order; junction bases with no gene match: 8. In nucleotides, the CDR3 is TGTGCCAGCAGCCCCAGGACAGGATCATCCTACGAGCAGTACTTC. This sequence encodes CASSPRTGSSYEQYF.

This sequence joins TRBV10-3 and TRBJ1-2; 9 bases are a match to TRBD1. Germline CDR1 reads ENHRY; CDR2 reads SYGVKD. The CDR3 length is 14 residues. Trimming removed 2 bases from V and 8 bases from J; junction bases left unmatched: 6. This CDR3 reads CAISETGQGRGYTF. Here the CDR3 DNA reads TGTGCCATCAGTGAGACGGGACAGGGTCGCGGCTACACCTTC.

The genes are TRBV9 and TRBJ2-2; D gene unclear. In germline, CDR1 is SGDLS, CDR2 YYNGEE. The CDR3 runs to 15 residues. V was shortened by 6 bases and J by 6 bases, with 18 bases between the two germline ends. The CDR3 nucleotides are TGTGCCAGCACCCCAAGCCCCCATAACGCCGGGGAGCTGTTTTTT. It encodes CASTPSPHNAGELFF.

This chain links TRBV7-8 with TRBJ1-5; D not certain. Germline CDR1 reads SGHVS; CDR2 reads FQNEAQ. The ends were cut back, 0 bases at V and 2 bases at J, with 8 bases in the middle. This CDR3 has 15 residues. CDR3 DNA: TGTGCCAGCAGCTTAGCTAGCCACGGCAATCAGCCCCAGCATTTT. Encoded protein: CASSLASHGNQPQHF.

The DNA of the CDR3 is TGTGCCAGCAGCTCCGGACAGGTGAACACTGAAGCTTTCTTT. Encoded protein: CASSSGQVNTEAFF. This sequence joins TRBV14 and TRBJ1-1; 7 nucleotides agree with TRBD1. V shed 5 bases and J 0 bases; nucleotides not matched to a gene: 3. CDR1 SGHDN and CDR2 FVKESK come from the germline V gene. The CDR3 runs 14 residues. Combining the CDR3 with reference TRBV14 and TRBJ1-1 gives the whole variable domain EAGVTQFPSHSVIEKGQTVTLRCDPISGHDNLYWYRRVMGKEIKFLLHFVKESKQDESGMPNNRFLAERTGGTYSTLKVQPAELEDSGVYFCASSSGQVNTEAFFGQGTRLTVV.

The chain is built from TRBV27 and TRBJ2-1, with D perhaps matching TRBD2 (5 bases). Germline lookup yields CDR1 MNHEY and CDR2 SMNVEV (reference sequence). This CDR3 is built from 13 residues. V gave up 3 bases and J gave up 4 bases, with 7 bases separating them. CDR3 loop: CASSLGVYNEQFF. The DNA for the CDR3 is TGTGCCAGCAGTTTGGGAGTTTACAATGAGCAGTTCTTC.

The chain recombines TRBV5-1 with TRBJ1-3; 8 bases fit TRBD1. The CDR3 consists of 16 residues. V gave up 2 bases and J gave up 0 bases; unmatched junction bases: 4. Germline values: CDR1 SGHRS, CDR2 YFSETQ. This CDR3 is CASSFGTGGSGNTIYF. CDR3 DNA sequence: TGCGCCAGCAGCTTCGGGACAGGAGGCTCTGGAAACACCATATATTTT.

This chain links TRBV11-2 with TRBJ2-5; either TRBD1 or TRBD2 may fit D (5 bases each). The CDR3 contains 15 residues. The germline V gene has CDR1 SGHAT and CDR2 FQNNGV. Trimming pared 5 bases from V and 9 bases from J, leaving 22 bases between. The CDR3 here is CASSLLPGPQGAQYF. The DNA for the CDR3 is TGTGCCAGCAGCCTCTTACCGGGACCGCAAGGGGCCCAGTACTTC.

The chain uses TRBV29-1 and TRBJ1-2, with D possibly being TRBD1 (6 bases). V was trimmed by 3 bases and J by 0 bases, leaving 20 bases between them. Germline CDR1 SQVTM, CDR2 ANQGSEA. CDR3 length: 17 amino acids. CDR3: CSVEGAFTTDPNYGYTF. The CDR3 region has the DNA TGCAGCGTTGAGGGGGCATTTACAACTGATCCTAACTATGGCTACACCTTC.

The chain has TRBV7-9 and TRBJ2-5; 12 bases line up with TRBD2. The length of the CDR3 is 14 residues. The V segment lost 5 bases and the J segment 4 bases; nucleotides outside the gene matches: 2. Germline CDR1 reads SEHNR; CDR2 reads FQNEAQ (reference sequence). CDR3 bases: TGTGCCAGCAGCCTACTAGCGGGGGGAGAGACCCAGTACTTC. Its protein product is CASSLLAGGETQYF.

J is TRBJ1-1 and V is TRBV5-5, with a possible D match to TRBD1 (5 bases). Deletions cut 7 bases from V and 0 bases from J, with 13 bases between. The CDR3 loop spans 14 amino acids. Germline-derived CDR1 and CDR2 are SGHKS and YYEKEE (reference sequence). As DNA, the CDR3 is TGTGCCAGCGACCCGACAGCTTTGAACACTGAAGCTTTCTTT. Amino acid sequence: CASDPTALNTEAFF.

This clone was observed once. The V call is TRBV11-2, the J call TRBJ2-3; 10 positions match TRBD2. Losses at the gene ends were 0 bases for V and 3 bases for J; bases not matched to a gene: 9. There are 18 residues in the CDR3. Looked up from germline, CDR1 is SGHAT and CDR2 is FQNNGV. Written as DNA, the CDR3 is TGTGCCAGCAGCTTAGATCTACTAGCGGGGATAGGGACAGATACGCAGTATTTT. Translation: CASSLDLLAGIGTDTQYF. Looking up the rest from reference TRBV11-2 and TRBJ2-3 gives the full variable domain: EAGVAQSPRYKIIEKRQSVAFWCNPISGHATLYWYQQILGQGPKLLIQFQNNGVVDDSQLPKDRFSAERLKGVDSTLKIQPAKLEDSAVYLCASSLDLLAGIGTDTQYFGPGTRLTVL.

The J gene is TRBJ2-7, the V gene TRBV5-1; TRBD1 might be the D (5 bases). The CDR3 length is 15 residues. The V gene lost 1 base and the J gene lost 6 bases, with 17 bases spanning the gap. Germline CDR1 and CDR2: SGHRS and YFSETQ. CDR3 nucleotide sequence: TGCGCCAGCAGCTTGAGTGGGGCGATGGTCGGCGAGCAGTACTTC. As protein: CASSLSGAMVGEQYF. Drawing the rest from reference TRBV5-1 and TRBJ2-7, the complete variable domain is KAGVTQTPRYLIKTRGQQVTLSCSPISGHRSVSWYQQTPGQGLQFLFEYFSETQRNKGNFPGRFSGRQFSNSRSEMNVSTLELGDSALYLCASSLSGAMVGEQYFGPGTRLTVT.

CDR3 region: CASSIVPGGRETQYF. CDR3 DNA: TGTGCCAGTAGTATAGTACCAGGGGGCCGAGAGACCCAGTACTTC. This chain connects TRBV19 to TRBJ2-5, with 8 bases matching TRBD1. Germline V gives CDR1 LNHDA, CDR2 SQIVND (reference sequence). The CDR3 extends over 15 amino acids. Losses at the gene ends were 1 base for V and 4 bases for J; bases not matched to a gene: 5.

CDR3 nucleotide sequence: TGTGCCAGCAGCTCCTCCAGACAGGGCGAATATGGCTACACCTTC. This encodes CASSSSRQGEYGYTF. The chain employs TRBV7-2 and TRBJ1-2, with TRBD1 matching over 7 bases. This CDR3 contains 15 residues. Germline lookup yields CDR1 SGHTA and CDR2 FQGNSA. The V and J ends lost 4 bases and 5 bases, in that order; junction bases with no gene match: 10.

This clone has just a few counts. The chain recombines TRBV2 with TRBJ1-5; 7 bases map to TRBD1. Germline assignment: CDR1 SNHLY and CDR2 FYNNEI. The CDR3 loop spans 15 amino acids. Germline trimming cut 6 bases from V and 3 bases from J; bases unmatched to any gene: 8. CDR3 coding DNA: TGTGCCAGCAGGAAGGTCGGGACAGACAATCAGCCCCAGCATTTT. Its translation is CASRKVGTDNQPQHF.

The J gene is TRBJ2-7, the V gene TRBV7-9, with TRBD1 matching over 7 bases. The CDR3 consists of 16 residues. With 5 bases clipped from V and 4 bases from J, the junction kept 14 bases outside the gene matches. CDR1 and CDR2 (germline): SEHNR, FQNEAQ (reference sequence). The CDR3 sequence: CASSTPGTDRKYEQYF. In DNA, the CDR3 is TGTGCCAGCAGCACCCCTGGGACAGACAGGAAGTACGAGCAGTACTTC. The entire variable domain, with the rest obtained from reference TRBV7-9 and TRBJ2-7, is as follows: DTGVSQNPRHKITKRGQNVTFRCDPISEHNRLYWYRQTLGQGPEFLTYFQNEAQLEKSRLLSDRFSAERPKGSFSTLEIQRTEQGDSAMYLCASSTPGTDRKYEQYFGPGTRLTVT.

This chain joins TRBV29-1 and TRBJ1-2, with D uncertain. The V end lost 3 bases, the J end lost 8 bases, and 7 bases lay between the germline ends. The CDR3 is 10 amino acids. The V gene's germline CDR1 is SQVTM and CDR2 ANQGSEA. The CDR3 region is CSVEFVGYTF. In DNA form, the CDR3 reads TGCAGCGTTGAGTTTGTCGGCTACACCTTC.

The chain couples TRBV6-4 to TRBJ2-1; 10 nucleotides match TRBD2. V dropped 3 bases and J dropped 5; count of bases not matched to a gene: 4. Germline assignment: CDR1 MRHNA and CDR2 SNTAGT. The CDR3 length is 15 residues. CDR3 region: CASSEPSGGHNEQFF. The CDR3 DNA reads TGTGCCAGCAGTGAGCCTAGCGGGGGCCACAATGAGCAGTTCTTC.

This CDR3 is CASSELGQPIGETQYF. The CDR3 bases are TGTGCCAGCAGCGAATTAGGACAGCCCATCGGGGAGACCCAGTACTTC. The V call is TRBV9, the J call TRBJ2-5; D might be TRBD1 (6 bases). V lost 3 bases and J 5 bases, leaving 20 bases between the germline ends. CDR1 is SGDLS, CDR2 YYNGEE, per germline. This CDR3 spans 16 amino acids.

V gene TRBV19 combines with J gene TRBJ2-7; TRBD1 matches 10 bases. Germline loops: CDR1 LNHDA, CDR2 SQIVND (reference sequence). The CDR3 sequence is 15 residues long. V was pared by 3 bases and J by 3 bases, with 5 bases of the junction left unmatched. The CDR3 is CASSIGTGENYEQYF. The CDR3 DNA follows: TGTGCCAGTAGTATCGGGACAGGGGAGAACTACGAGCAGTACTTC.

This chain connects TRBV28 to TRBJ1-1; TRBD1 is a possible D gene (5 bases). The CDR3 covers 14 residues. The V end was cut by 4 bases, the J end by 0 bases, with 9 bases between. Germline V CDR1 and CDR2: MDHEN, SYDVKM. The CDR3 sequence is CASSSGRLNTEAFF. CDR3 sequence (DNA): TGTGCCAGCAGTTCGGGACGTTTGAACACTGAAGCTTTCTTT.

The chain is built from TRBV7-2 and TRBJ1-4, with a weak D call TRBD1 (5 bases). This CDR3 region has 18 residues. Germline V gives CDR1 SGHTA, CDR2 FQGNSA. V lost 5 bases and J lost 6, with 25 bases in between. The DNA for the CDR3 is TGTGCCAGCAGCCGCCCTATAGGCCTCGGGGGGTCGGATGAAAAACTGTTTTTT. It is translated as CASSRPIGLGGSDEKLFF.

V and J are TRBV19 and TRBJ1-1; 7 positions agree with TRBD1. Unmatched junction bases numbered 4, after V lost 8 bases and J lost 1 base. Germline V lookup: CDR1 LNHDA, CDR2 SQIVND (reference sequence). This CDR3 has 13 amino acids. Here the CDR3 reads CASGDRANTEAFF. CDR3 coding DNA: TGTGCCAGTGGAGACAGGGCGAACACTGAAGCTTTCTTT.

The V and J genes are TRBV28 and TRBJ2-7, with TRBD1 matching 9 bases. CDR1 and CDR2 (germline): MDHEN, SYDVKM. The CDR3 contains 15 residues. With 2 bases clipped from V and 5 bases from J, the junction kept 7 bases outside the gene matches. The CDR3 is CASSLPGTGTNEQYF. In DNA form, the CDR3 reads TGTGCCAGCAGTTTACCCGGGACAGGGACCAACGAGCAGTACTTC.

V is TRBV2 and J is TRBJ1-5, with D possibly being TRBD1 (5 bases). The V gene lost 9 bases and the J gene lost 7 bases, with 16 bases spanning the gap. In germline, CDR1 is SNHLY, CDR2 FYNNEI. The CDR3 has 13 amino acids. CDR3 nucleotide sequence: TGTGCCAGTCAGGGACGGGCTACCCAGCCCCAGCATTTT. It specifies CASQGRATQPQHF.

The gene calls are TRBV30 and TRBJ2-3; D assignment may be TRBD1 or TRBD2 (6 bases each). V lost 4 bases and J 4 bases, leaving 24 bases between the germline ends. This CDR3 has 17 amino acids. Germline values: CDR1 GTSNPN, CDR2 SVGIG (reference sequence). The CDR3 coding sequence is TGTGCCTGGAATAGGGGGGCGCGGATAGAGAGCCCAGATACGCAGTATTTT. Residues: CAWNRGARIESPDTQYF. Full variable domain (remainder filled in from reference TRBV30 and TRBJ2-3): SQTIHQWPATLVQPVGSPLSLECTVEGTSNPNLYWYRQAAGRGLQLLFYSVGIGQISSEVPQNLSASRPQDRQFILSSKKLLLSDSGFYLCAWNRGARIESPDTQYFGPGTRLTVL.